This TCR beta chain was recovered during a study of control samples from healthy donors and cancer patients. This clone was seen only once. The CDR3 sequence is 15 residues long. J was trimmed by 6 bases and V by 5 bases; bases with no gene match: 5. Germline V lookup: CDR1 LGHDT, CDR2 YNNKEL (reference sequence). The method was immunoSEQ multiplex PCR; TCRdb's version includes in-frame clones alone and lacks a portion of them. The table lists fewer than 130,000 clones, 70% to 90% of them singletons. This clonotype originated in a woman in her sixties or seventies with lung cancer. V is TRBV3-1 (or the pseudogene TRBV3-2) and J is TRBJ2-4; 12 positions match TRBD1. Sequenced: PBMCs. The DNA of the CDR3 is TGTGCCAGCAGCAGGGACAGGGGGCCTACAAACATTCAGTACTTC. This encodes CASSRDRGPTNIQYF.